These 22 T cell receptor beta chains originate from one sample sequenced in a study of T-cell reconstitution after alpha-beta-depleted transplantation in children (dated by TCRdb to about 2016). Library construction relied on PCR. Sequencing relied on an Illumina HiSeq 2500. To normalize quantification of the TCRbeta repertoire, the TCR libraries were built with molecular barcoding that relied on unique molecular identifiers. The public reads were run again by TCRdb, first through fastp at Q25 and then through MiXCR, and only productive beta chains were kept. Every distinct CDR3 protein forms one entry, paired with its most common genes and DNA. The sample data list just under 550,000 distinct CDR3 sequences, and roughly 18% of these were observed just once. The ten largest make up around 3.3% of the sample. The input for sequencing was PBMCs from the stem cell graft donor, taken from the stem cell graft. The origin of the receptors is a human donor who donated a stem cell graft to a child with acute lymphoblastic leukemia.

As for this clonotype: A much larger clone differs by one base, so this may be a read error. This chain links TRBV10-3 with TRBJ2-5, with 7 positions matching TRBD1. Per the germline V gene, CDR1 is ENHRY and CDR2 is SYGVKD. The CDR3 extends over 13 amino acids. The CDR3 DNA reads TGTGCCATCAGTGAGACAGGGGCAGAGACCCTGTACTTC. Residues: CAISETGAETLYF.

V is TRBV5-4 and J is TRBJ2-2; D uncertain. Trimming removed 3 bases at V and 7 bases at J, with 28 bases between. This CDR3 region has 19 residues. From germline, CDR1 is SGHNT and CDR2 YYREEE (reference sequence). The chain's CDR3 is CASSSPALDSRFLYGELFF. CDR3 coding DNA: TGTGCCAGCAGCTCCCCCGCGTTAGATTCGAGATTTCTATACGGGGAGCTGTTTTTT.

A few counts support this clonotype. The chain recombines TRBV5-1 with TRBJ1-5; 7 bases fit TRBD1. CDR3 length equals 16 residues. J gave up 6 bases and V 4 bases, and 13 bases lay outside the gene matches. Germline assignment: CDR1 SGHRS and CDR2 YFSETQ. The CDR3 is CASSTIGQEMGQPQHF. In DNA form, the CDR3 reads TGCGCCAGCAGCACTATTGGACAGGAAATGGGTCAGCCCCAGCATTTT.

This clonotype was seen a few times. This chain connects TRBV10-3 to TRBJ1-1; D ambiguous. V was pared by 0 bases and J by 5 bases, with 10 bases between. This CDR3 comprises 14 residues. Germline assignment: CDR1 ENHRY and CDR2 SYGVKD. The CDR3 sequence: CAISESTDWTEAFF. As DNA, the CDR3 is TGTGCCATCAGTGAGTCTACGGATTGGACTGAAGCTTTCTTT.

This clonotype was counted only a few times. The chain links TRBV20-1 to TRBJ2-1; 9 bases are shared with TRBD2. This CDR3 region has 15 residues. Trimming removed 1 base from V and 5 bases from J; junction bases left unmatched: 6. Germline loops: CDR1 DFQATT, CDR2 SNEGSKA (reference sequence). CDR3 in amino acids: CSARGRLAGNNEQFF. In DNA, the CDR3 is TGCAGTGCTAGAGGCCGGCTAGCGGGGAACAATGAGCAGTTCTTC.

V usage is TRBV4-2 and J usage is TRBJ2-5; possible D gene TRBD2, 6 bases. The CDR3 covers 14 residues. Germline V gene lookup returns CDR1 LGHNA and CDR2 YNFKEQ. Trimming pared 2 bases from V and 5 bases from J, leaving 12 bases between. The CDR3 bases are TGTGCCAGCAGCCAATTCGGAGGGAGGGAGACCCAGTACTTC. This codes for CASSQFGGRETQYF.

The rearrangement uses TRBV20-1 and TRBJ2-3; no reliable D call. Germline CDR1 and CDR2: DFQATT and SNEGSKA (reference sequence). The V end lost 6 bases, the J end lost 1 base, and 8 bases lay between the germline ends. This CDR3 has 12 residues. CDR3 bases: TGCAGTGCAACTGACCGCACAGATACGCAGTATTTT. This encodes CSATDRTDTQYF.

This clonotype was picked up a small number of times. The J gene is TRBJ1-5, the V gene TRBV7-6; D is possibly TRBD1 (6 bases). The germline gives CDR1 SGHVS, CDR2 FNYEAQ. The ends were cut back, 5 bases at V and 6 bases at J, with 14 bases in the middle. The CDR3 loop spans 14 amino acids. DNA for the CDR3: TGTGCCAGCAGCCCTACAGGGCCCGGTCAGCCCCAGCATTTT. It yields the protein CASSPTGPGQPQHF. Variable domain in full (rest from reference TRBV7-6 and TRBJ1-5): GAGVSQSPRYKVTKRGQDVALRCDPISGHVSLYWYRQALGQGPEFLTYFNYEAQQDKSGLPNDRFSAERPEGSISTLTIQRTEQRDSAMYRCASSPTGPGQPQHFGDGTRLSIL.

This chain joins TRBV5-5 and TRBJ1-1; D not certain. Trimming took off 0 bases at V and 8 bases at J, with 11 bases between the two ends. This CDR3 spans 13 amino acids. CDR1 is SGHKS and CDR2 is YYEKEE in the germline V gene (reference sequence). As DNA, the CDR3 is TGTGCCAGCAGCTTGGAACCGGTTTTAGAAGCTTTCTTT. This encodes CASSLEPVLEAFF.

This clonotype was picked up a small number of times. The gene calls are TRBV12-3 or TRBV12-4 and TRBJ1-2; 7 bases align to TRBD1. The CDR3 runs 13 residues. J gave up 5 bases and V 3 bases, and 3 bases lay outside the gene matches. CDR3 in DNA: TGTGCCAGCAGTTTCAACAGGGGTTATGGCTACACCTTC. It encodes CASSFNRGYGYTF.

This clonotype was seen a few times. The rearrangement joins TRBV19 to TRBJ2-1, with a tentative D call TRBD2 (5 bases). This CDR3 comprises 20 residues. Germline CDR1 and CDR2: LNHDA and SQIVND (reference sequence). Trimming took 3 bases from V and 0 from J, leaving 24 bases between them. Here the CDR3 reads CASSIPGLAAFMGSYNEQFF. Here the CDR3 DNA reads TGTGCCAGTAGTATCCCGGGTCTAGCCGCTTTTATGGGCTCCTACAATGAGCAGTTCTTC.

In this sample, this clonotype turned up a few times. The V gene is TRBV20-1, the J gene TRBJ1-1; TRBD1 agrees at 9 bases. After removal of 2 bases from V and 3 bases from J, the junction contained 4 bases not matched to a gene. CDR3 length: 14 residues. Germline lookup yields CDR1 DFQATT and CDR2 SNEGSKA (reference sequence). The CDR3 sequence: CSARLGQGHTEAFF. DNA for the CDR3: TGCAGTGCTAGACTTGGACAGGGGCACACTGAAGCTTTCTTT.

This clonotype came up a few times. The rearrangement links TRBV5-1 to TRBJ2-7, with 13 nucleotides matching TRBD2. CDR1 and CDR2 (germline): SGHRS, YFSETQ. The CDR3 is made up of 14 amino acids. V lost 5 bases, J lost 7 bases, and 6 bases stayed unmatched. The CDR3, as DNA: TGCGCCAGCAGAATGGGGACTAGCGGGAATGAGCAGTACTTC. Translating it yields CASRMGTSGNEQYF.

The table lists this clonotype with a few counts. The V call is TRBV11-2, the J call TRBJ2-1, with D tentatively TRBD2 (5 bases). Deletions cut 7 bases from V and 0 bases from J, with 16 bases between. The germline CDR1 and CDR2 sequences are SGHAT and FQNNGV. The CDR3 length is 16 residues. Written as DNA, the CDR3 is TGTGCCAGCACCGGGGTAGATAAGAGCTCCTACAATGAGCAGTTCTTC. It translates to CASTGVDKSSYNEQFF.

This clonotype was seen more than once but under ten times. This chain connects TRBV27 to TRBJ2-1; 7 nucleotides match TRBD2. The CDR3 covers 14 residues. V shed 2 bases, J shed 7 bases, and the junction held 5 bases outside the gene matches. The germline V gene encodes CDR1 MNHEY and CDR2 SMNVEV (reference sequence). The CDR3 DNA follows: TGTGCCAGCAGTTTACGCGGGAGAAAAAATGAGCAGTTCTTC. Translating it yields CASSLRGRKNEQFF.

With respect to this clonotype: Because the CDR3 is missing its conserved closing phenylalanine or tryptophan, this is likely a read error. CDR3 coding DNA: TGCGCCAGCAGTGATGGAAGAGCTAGCGGGAGTTCAAATGAGCAGTTCTTG. Protein: CASSDGRASGSSNEQFL. The J gene is TRBJ2-1, the V gene TRBV10-2; TRBD2 agrees at 10 bases. After removal of 3 bases from V and 7 bases from J, the junction contained 12 bases not matched to a gene. The CDR3 spans 17 residues. Per germline, CDR1 WSHSY and CDR2 SAAADI.

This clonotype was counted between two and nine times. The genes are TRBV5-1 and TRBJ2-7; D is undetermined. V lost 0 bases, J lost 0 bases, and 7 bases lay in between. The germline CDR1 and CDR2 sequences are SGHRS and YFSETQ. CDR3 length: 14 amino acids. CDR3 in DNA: TGCGCCAGCAGCTTGGGGACCGTCTCCTACGAGCAGTACTTC. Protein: CASSLGTVSYEQYF.

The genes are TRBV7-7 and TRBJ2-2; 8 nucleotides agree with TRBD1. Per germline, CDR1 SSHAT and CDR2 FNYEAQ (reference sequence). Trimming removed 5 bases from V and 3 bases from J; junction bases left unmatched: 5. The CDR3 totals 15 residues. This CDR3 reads CASSPDRAYTGELFF. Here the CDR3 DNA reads TGTGCCAGCAGCCCGGACAGGGCCTACACCGGGGAGCTGTTTTTT. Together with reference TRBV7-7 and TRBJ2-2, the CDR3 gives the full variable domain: GAGVSQSPRYKVTKRGQDVTLRCDPISSHATLYWYQQALGQGPEFLTYFNYEAQPDKSGLPSDRFSAERPEGSISTLTIQRTEQRDSAMYRCASSPDRAYTGELFFGEGSRLTVL.

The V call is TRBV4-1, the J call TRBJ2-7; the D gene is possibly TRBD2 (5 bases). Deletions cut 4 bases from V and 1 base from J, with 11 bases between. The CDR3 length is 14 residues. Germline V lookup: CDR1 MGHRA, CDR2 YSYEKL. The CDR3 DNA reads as TGCGCCAGCAGCCGGGAAGGACTGTCCTACGAGCAGTACTTC. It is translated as CASSREGLSYEQYF.

Written as DNA, the CDR3 is TGCAGTGCTGATGAACAGGGGAGAGGTACTGAAGCTTTCTTT. Residues: CSADEQGRGTEAFF. The rearrangement uses TRBV20-1 and TRBJ1-1; TRBD1 aligns across 7 bases. Germline loops: CDR1 DFQATT, CDR2 SNEGSKA (reference sequence). V was clipped by 5 bases and J by 5 bases; unmatched bases: 11. The length of the CDR3 is 14 residues.

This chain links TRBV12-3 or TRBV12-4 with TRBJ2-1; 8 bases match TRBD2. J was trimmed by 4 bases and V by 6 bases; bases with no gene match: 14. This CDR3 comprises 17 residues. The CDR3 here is CASRVGARAGVYNEQFF. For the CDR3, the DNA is TGTGCCAGCAGAGTGGGGGCTAGAGCGGGAGTTTACAATGAGCAGTTCTTC.

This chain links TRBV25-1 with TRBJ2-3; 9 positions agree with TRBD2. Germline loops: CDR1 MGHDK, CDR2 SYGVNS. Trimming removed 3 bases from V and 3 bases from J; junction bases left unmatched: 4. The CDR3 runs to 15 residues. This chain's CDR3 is CASSDLAGRTDTQYF. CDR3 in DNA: TGTGCCAGCAGTGATCTAGCGGGAAGAACAGATACGCAGTATTTT.